Listed below are T cell receptor beta chains from one sample, sequenced in a study of OX40 agonist ivuxolimab in advanced cancers. Generated by immunoSEQ multiplex PCR, the TCRdb table keeps only in-frame clones and is missing some. The sample consists of roughly 97,000 clones, around 90% of them appearing once. Sequencing was performed on CD4+ or CD8+ T cells sorted from blood, taken in a trial of the OX40 agonist ivuxolimab. Every receptor here comes from an adult with an advanced solid tumor such as melanoma, head and neck, liver or kidney cancer. CDR3s include the opening cysteine and the closing phenylalanine or tryptophan. A D gene is named only where the DNA matches it firmly. Some rows have no size entry. The others give once, few or many, or a class for an expanded clone.

>-|TRBV5-6|TRBJ1-6|-
TGTGCCAGCAGCCGCGACGGCAGCTCCTATAATTCACCCCTCCACTTT
CASSRDGSSYNSPLHF
>TRBD1|TRBV7-7|TRBJ2-5|-
TGTGCCAGCAGCCTGGGACAGGGTAGGACCCAGTACTTC
CASSLGQGRTQYF
>TRBD1|TRBV19|TRBJ2-3|-
TGTGCCATCCGACAGGGGGCTGGAGATACGCAGTATTTT
CAIRQGAGDTQYF
>-|TRBV5-3|TRBJ2-1|once
TGTGCCAGAAGCTTGGCCAGTAAGGACAATGAGCAGTTCTTC
CARSLASKDNEQFF
>TRBD1|TRBV11-3|TRBJ2-5|-
TGTGCCAGCAGCCGCGGACAGGGCCGACAAGAGACCCAGTACTTC
CASSRGQGRQETQYF
>-|TRBV15|TRBJ1-2|-
TGTGCCACCAGCATGGGAGGATCGGGCTACACCTTC
CATSMGGSGYTF
>TRBD2|TRBV7-3|TRBJ2-3|once
TGTGCCAGCAGCCCCCGGTTAGCGGGGGGCCGCACAGATACGCAGTATTTT
CASSPRLAGGRTDTQYF
>TRBD2|TRBV5-1|TRBJ2-5|-
TGCGCCAGCAGCTTGGCTAGCCCTGGGAGGGGAGAGACCCAGTACTTC
CASSLASPGRGETQYF
>-|TRBV5-1|TRBJ1-6|-
TGCGCCAGCAGCTTGGGGCAGGACAGTTCACCCCTCCACTTT
CASSLGQDSSPLHF
>TRBD1|TRBV6-1|TRBJ1-4|-
TGTGCCAGCAGTGGTACAGGGGGCAAGTTTGAAAAACTGTTTTTT
CASSGTGGKFEKLFF
>-|TRBV6-6|TRBJ1-2|-
TGTGCCAGCAGTTACTCTAGCCGGGGGGATGGCTACACCTTC
CASSYSSRGDGYTF
>TRBD2|TRBV7-2|TRBJ2-5|-
TGTGCCAGCAGCCTCCCCGGGACTATGGGGGAGACCCAGTACTTC
CASSLPGTMGETQYF
>-|TRBV19|TRBJ1-5|-
TGTGCCAGTAGTATAGGCAATCAGCCCCAGCATTTT
CASSIGNQPQHF
>-|TRBV6-6|TRBJ2-5|-
TGTGCCAGCAGTACCTATAAACAAGAGACCCAGTACTTC
CASSTYKQETQYF
>-|TRBV18|TRBJ1-5|-
TGTGCCAGCTCACCCACAGGGCTTTTCAGCAATCAGCCCCAGCATTTT
CASSPTGLFSNQPQHF
>-|TRBV5-1|TRBJ2-5|-
TGCGCCAGCGCCCGACAGAGCCAAGAGACCCAGTACTTC
CASARQSQETQYF
>-|TRBV28|TRBJ1-5|-
TGTGCCAGCAGTTTAGGGGGATTCGGTCAGCCCCAGCATTTT
CASSLGGFGQPQHF
>TRBD2|TRBV19|TRBJ2-7|-
TGTGCCAGTAGTATAGGAGGCGGGGGGACCTACGAGCAGTACTTC
CASSIGGGGTYEQYF
>-|TRBV9|TRBJ1-6|-
TGTGCCAGCAGCGTAGTCGGGGTTAATAATTCACCCCTCCACTTT
CASSVVGVNNSPLHF
>-|TRBV5-1|TRBJ1-1|-
TGCGCCAGCAGCGAACTCCAGGCGAACACTGAAGCTTTCTTT
CASSELQANTEAFF
>-|TRBV27|TRBJ2-7|-
TGTGCCAGCAGTCCAACCTGGGGGAGGTCCTACGAGCAGTACTTC
CASSPTWGRSYEQYF
>TRBD1|TRBV2|TRBJ2-7|-
TGTGCCAGCAGTGGACAGGGGGCGGATGAGCAGTACTTC
CASSGQGADEQYF
>-|TRBV7-2|TRBJ1-5|-
TGTGCCAGCAGCGGTCAAGAGAATCAGCCCCAGCATTTT
CASSGQENQPQHF
>-|TRBV27|TRBJ1-6|few
TGTGCCAGCAGTTTAAATTCGTCACCCCTCCACTTT
CASSLNSSPLHF